The sequence of this T cell receptor beta chain was determined in a study of long-term antiretroviral therapy in people with HIV. On the study more broadly: It was about a decade after the earliest samples that the 2015 immediate-ART recommendation appeared. Study results and caveats: Whichever time point was examined, clones expanded before ART dominated the repertoire.

V was cut by 5 bases and J by 0 bases, with 11 bases left in between. The CDR3 is made up of 14 amino acids. CDR1 is SEHNR, CDR2 FQNEAQ, per germline (reference sequence). Researchers ran immunoSEQ v3.0 at survey level. Here immunoSEQ multiplex PCR was the method, and the copy in TCRdb shows in-frame clones only, minus some. The sample includes around 23,000 clones, about four fifths seen only once; the top ten take more than 4.5%. This clone was seen a few times. Its antigen is unidentified. The TCR originated in a man aged 45-60 years with HIV. Sequences were derived from unsorted PBMCs, sampled 0.3 years after starting antiretroviral therapy. The rearrangement uses TRBV7-9 and TRBJ2-7, with a weak D call TRBD1 (6 bases). The CDR3 bases are TGTGCCAGCAGCCGGACAGATAGCTCCTACGAGCAGTACTTC. It is translated as CASSRTDSSYEQYF.